These 20 T cell receptor beta chains originate from one sample sequenced in a study of T cells expressing NK-cell markers. Reanalyzing the 5' RACE reads, TCRdb keeps one entry per CDR3 protein, without DNA. Across some 390,000 distinct CDR3 sequences, the top ten clones capture about 10% of the sample. Sequencing was carried out using blood T cells: a sorted CD56 or NKG2C T cell subset, CD4+ or CD8+ T cells, or bulk PBMC T cells (not recorded which). The receptors come from a woman in her forties or fifties in good health.

V and J are TRBV27 and TRBJ2-7; TCRdb outputs TRBD1, but without DNA this stays unchecked. The CDR3 has 15 residues. Germline CDR1 MNHEY, CDR2 SMNVEV (reference sequence). CDR3 protein: CASSKQASSVYEQYF.

V usage is TRBV7-8 and J usage is TRBJ2-7; the TRBD2 assignment by TCRdb is unverifiable without DNA. CDR3 size: 11 residues. Germline values: CDR1 SGHVS, CDR2 FQNEAQ. The CDR3 sequence is CASSPSVKQYF.

The chain has TRBV7-2 and TRBJ1-6; TCRdb names TRBD1, which stays unverified in the absence of DNA. The CDR3 has 13 residues. Germline CDR1 and CDR2: SGHTA and FQGNSA. The chain's CDR3 is CASSSRQAATLHF.

This chain joins TRBV2 and TRBJ1-2. The CDR3 spans 12 residues. Germline assignment: CDR1 SNHLY and CDR2 FYNNEI. The CDR3 loop reads CASSVSNYGYTF.

The chain is built from TRBV20-1 and TRBJ1-3; as DNA is missing, the TRBD1 call by TCRdb cannot be tested. Germline V gives CDR1 DFQATT, CDR2 SNEGSKA (reference sequence). The CDR3 contains 14 residues. This chain's CDR3 is CSASRGASGNTIYF.

V is TRBV6-2 or TRBV6-3 and J is TRBJ2-7; the D call from TCRdb, TRBD1, cannot be confirmed without DNA. The CDR3 has 19 amino acids. CDR1 and CDR2 (germline): MNHEY, SVGEGT. This CDR3 reads CASSTAGATPSNRPYEQYF.

This rearrangement joins TRBV12-3 or TRBV12-4 to TRBJ2-3; the D call from TCRdb, TRBD2, cannot be confirmed without DNA. The CDR3 is 17 residues long. CDR3 sequence reads: CASSPSGTSGRAGTQYF.

The rearrangement links TRBV5-1 to TRBJ2-1; the D call of TRBD2 rests on TCRdb alone, since no DNA is present to check it. The CDR3 has 18 residues. CDR1 SGHRS and CDR2 YFSETQ come from the germline V gene. CDR3 sequence: CASSLMEGLAGVGNEQFF.

The V call is TRBV5-1, the J call TRBJ1-3. Germline loops: CDR1 SGHRS, CDR2 YFSETQ. The CDR3 has 13 residues. The CDR3 region is CASRINSGNTIYF. Drawing the rest from reference TRBV5-1 and TRBJ1-3, the complete variable domain is KAGVTQTPRYLIKTRGQQVTLSCSPISGHRSVSWYQQTPGQGLQFLFEYFSETQRNKGNFPGRFSGRQFSNSRSEMNVSTLELGDSALYLCASRINSGNTIYFGEGSWLTVV.

The rearrangement links TRBV20-1 to TRBJ2-1; without DNA, the TCRdb call of TRBD2 cannot be checked. Looked up from germline, CDR1 is DFQATT and CDR2 is SNEGSKA (reference sequence). The CDR3 consists of 15 residues. CDR3 in amino acids: CSARGALSSYNEQFF.

J is TRBJ1-4 and V is TRBV20-1; TCRdb returns TRBD1, unconfirmable since there is no DNA. CDR3 size: 13 residues. Germline CDR1 is DFQATT and CDR2 is SNEGSKA (reference sequence). CDR3 residues: CSARRTGREKLFF.

V usage is TRBV12-5 and J usage is TRBJ2-1; TCRdb indicates TRBD2, and absent DNA this call remains unverified. CDR1 and CDR2 (germline): LGHNT, FRNRAP. CDR3 size: 14 residues. CDR3 sequence reads: CASRRSGGDNEQFF.

This chain connects TRBV11-3 to TRBJ2-2. This CDR3 region has 14 residues. Germline CDR1 and CDR2: SGHNT and YENEEA. Here the CDR3 reads CASRRGRNTGELFF.

The rearrangement uses TRBV5-5 and TRBJ2-1; TCRdb indicates TRBD2, and absent DNA this call remains unverified. The CDR3 has 14 amino acids. Germline CDR1 reads SGHKS; CDR2 reads YYEKEE (reference sequence). CDR3 sequence: CASRLRGLDNEQFF.

CDR3 loop: CATSDYGGGGETQYF. The chain combines TRBV24-1 with TRBJ2-5; TCRdb reports TRBD2, a call that lacks DNA to check it against. Germline CDR1 reads KGHDR; CDR2 reads SFDVKD. CDR3 length equals 15 residues.

The chain links TRBV27 to TRBJ2-2; absent DNA, TCRdb's TRBD1 call cannot be checked. The CDR3 is made up of 15 amino acids. Germline V gene lookup returns CDR1 MNHEY and CDR2 SMNVEV (reference sequence). CDR3: CASSLLGAPTGELFF.

The CDR3 sequence: CSARFQGPLLAGVWEQFF. The chain links TRBV20-1 to TRBJ2-1; TCRdb's D call, TRBD2, is unchecked because there is no DNA. The CDR3 contains 18 residues. CDR1 and CDR2 (germline): DFQATT, SNEGSKA (reference sequence).

V and J are TRBV5-6 and TRBJ2-1; as DNA is missing, the TRBD1 call by TCRdb cannot be tested. CDR1 SGHDT and CDR2 YYEEEE come from the germline V gene. The length of the CDR3 is 16 residues. The CDR3 region is CASSLAGAVRRNEQFF. Filled out from reference TRBV5-6 and TRBJ2-1, the complete variable domain reads DAGVTQSPTHLIKTRGQQVTLRCSPKSGHDTVSWYQQALGQGPQFIFQYYEEEERQRGNFPDRFSGHQFPNYSSELNVNALLLGDSALYLCASSLAGAVRRNEQFFGPGTRLTVL.

This sequence joins TRBV5-5 and TRBJ1-1; TCRdb reports TRBD1, a call that lacks DNA to check it against. There are 14 residues in the CDR3. CDR1 SGHKS and CDR2 YYEKEE come from the germline V gene (reference sequence). CDR3 sequence: CASSWDGGGTEAFF.

The chain has TRBV12-3 or TRBV12-4 and TRBJ2-1; TCRdb selects TRBD1, and the lack of DNA leaves this call unchecked. This CDR3 region has 16 residues. The CDR3: CASSREPGQSYNEQFF.